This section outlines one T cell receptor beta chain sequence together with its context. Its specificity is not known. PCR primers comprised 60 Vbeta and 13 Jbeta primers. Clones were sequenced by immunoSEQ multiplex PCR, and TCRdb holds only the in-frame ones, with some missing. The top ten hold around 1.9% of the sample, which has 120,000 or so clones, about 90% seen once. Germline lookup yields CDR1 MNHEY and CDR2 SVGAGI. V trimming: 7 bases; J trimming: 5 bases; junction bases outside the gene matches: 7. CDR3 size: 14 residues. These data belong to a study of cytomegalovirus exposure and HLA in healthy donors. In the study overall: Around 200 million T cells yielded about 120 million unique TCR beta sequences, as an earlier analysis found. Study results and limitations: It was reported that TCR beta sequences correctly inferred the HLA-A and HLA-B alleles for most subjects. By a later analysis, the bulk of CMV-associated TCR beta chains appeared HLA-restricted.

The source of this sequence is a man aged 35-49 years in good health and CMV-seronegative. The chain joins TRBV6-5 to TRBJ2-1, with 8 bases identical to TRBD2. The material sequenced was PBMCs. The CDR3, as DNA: TGTGCCAGCACTTCCAGCGGGGGACACAATGAGCAGTTCTTC. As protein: CASTSSGGHNEQFF.